This TCR beta chain was observed in a study of early T cells in non-severe SARS-CoV-2 infection. Study context: Sequencing of unsorted whole blood was done on bulk RNA, leaving chains unpaired.

This clonotype was picked up a small number of times. The V segment lost 1 base and the J segment 7 bases; nucleotides outside the gene matches: 4. The length of the CDR3 is 14 residues. CDR1 is SGHVS and CDR2 is FNYEAQ in the germline V gene. cDNA molecules, individually, were tagged with unique molecular identifiers. TCRdb recomputed calls from the 5' RACE reads with MiXCR, one row per CDR3 protein. In the table there are roughly 60,000 distinct CDR3 sequences, roughly 13% of which are singletons. The sample consisted of whole blood. The chain uses TRBV7-6 and TRBJ2-1; 7 bases agree with TRBD2. This receptor was identified in an adult who was a healthcare worker with PCR-confirmed SARS-CoV-2 infection or an uninfected control (not recorded which). Here the CDR3 reads CASSLGQGGNEQFF. CDR3 sequence (DNA): TGTGCCAGCAGCTTAGGCCAGGGAGGGAATGAGCAGTTCTTC. Using reference TRBV7-6 and TRBJ2-1 for the parts outside the CDR3, the full variable domain is GAGVSQSPRYKVTKRGQDVALRCDPISGHVSLYWYRQALGQGPEFLTYFNYEAQQDKSGLPNDRFSAERPEGSISTLTIQRTEQRDSAMYRCASSLGQGGNEQFFGPGTRLTVL.